The clone carrying this T cell receptor (beta chain) was seen more than once but under ten times. The antigen is not known. Generated by immunoSEQ multiplex PCR, the TCRdb table keeps only in-frame clones and is missing some. The sample lists around 18,000 clones, 55% to 80% occurring once. This sample stems from a study of T cells in narcolepsy. Study summary: Healthy controls were enrolled alongside patients with narcolepsy type 1 or type 2.

Findings of the study overall: Blood of same and different patients, but not healthy controls, reportedly held recurring autoreactive clonotypes. Comparing one patient's CSF and blood CD4+ clonotypes highlighted HCRT- and TRIB2-specific autoreactive clonotypes.

CDR1 ENHRY and CDR2 SYGVKD come from the germline V gene. V lost 2 bases and J 5 bases, leaving 13 bases between the germline ends. The CDR3 has 15 amino acids. This chain links TRBV10-3 with TRBJ2-1, with unresolved D. Material for sequencing was CD45RA- memory CD8+ T cells from PBMCs. The receptor was derived from a human donor with narcolepsy. The CDR3 DNA follows: TGTGCCATCAGTGAGGGAAAGGGATTGCACAATGAGCAGTTCTTC. Its protein is CAISEGKGLHNEQFF.